The 24 T cell receptor beta chains in this list originate from one sample, sequenced in a study of cytomegalovirus exposure and HLA in healthy donors. The method was immunoSEQ multiplex PCR; TCRdb's version includes in-frame clones alone and lacks a portion of them. The sample has some 260,000 clones; less than 90% are singletons. The specimen was PBMCs. These receptors were collected from a man aged 18-30 years in good health and CMV-seropositive.

The chain is built from TRBV5-1 and TRBJ1-3; 9 bases line up with TRBD1. The germline V gene has CDR1 SGHRS and CDR2 YFSETQ. This CDR3 contains 13 residues. V lost 3 bases and J lost 8; bases outside the gene matches: 3. The CDR3 spells CASSSRDRDTIYF. DNA of the CDR3: TGCGCCAGCAGCTCCCGGGACAGGGACACCATATATTTT.

This clone was counted only a few times. V and J are TRBV27 and TRBJ1-1; D not resolved. The CDR3 length is 13 residues. Germline CDR1 MNHEY, CDR2 SMNVEV (reference sequence). The V gene lost 3 bases and the J gene lost 1 base, with 6 bases spanning the gap. CDR3 sequence (DNA): TGTGCCAGCAGTTTCGTGGGGAACACTGAAGCTTTCTTT. Protein: CASSFVGNTEAFF.

Only one count was recorded for this clone. This sequence joins TRBV15 and TRBJ1-1; no clear D. Germline lookup yields CDR1 LNHNV and CDR2 YYDKDF (reference sequence). This CDR3 spans 12 amino acids. V was shortened by 0 bases and J by 11 bases, with 10 bases between the two germline ends. The CDR3 region is CATSRDKLGAFF. DNA of the CDR3: TGTGCCACCAGCAGAGATAAGCTGGGTGCTTTCTTT.

V is TRBV19 and J is TRBJ1-5; 7 bases are a match to TRBD1. V was pared by 7 bases and J by 1 base, with 7 bases of the junction left unmatched. The CDR3 length is 15 residues. CDR1 and CDR2 from the germline V gene are LNHDA and SQIVND (reference sequence). Here the CDR3 DNA reads TGTGCCAGTACCTGGTCACAGGGGAGCAATCAGCCCCAGCATTTT. This encodes CASTWSQGSNQPQHF.

The V gene is TRBV4-2, the J gene TRBJ2-7; the D gene is possibly TRBD1 (6 bases). Germline loops: CDR1 LGHNA, CDR2 YNFKEQ. Trimming shortened V by 0 bases and J by 4 bases, and 10 bases separated the two germline ends. This CDR3 has 14 residues. CDR3 coding DNA: TGTGCCAGCAGCCAAGACAGGGGTAAATACGAGCAGTACTTC. This codes for CASSQDRGKYEQYF.

The V gene is TRBV9, the J gene TRBJ2-1; 8 bases agree with TRBD1. V was clipped by 3 bases and J by 1 base; unmatched bases: 3. This CDR3 comprises 15 residues. The germline V gene has CDR1 SGDLS and CDR2 YYNGEE. DNA for the CDR3: TGTGCCAGCAGCGAGGGACAGGCGTCCTACAATGAGCAGTTCTTC. Protein product: CASSEGQASYNEQFF.

The CDR3 coding sequence is TGTGCCTGGAGCGCGCGGGTCCAACGCGAAGCTTTCTTT. It is translated as CAWSARVQREAFF. The chain is built from TRBV30 and TRBJ1-1; D uncertain. CDR3 size: 13 residues. The germline V gene encodes CDR1 GTSNPN and CDR2 SVGIG (reference sequence). V was trimmed by 3 bases and J by 8 bases, leaving 16 bases between them.

The chain is built from TRBV7-2 and TRBJ2-7; 7 positions agree with TRBD1. With 6 bases clipped from V and 2 bases from J, the junction kept 4 bases outside the gene matches. Germline assignment: CDR1 SGHTA and CDR2 FQGNSA. This CDR3 contains 13 residues. The CDR3 loop reads CASRPGQAYEQYF. For the CDR3, the DNA is TGTGCCAGCAGACCTGGACAGGCCTACGAGCAGTACTTC.

The rearrangement uses TRBV19 and TRBJ2-2, with D possibly being TRBD1 or TRBD2 (5 bases each). The germline V gene encodes CDR1 LNHDA and CDR2 SQIVND (reference sequence). Trimming stripped 0 bases from V and 4 bases from J, with 15 bases between. This CDR3 has 17 residues. The DNA for the CDR3 is TGTGCCAGTAGTATAGAAGGGACCTTTGGGGGCACCGGGGAGCTGTTTTTT. Its translation is CASSIEGTFGGTGELFF.

The chain uses TRBV6-1 and TRBJ1-1; D remains unclear. This CDR3 comprises 13 residues. Germline V gene lookup returns CDR1 MNHNS and CDR2 SASEGT. V lost 3 bases and J lost 6, with 11 bases in between. The chain's CDR3 is CASSDHSLAEAFF. CDR3 sequence (DNA): TGTGCCAGCAGTGACCATTCCCTCGCTGAAGCTTTCTTT.

This chain links TRBV11-2 with TRBJ2-1; D uncertain. The length of the CDR3 is 17 residues. Germline loops: CDR1 SGHAT, CDR2 FQNNGV. V lost 3 bases, J lost 0 bases, and 15 bases lay in between. CDR3 in amino acids: CASSFGYGFSSYNEQFF. The CDR3 region has the DNA TGTGCCAGCAGCTTCGGTTACGGTTTCAGCTCCTACAATGAGCAGTTCTTC.

The rearrangement uses TRBV6-5 and TRBJ1-5, with a weak D call TRBD1 (6 bases). This CDR3 spans 14 amino acids. Germline lookup yields CDR1 MNHEY and CDR2 SVGAGI. The V gene lost 6 bases and the J gene lost 6 bases, with 15 bases spanning the gap. CDR3 region: CASRSPGASQPQHF. The CDR3 bases are TGTGCCAGCAGATCACCAGGGGCTAGTCAGCCCCAGCATTTT.

The chain recombines TRBV19 with TRBJ2-6; 9 bases map to TRBD1. Germline trimming cut 6 bases from V and 4 bases from J; bases unmatched to any gene: 10. CDR3 length: 17 amino acids. Germline V gene lookup returns CDR1 LNHDA and CDR2 SQIVND (reference sequence). CDR3 nucleotides: TGTGCCAGTAGCCTAATACAGGGGGCGAAAGGGGCCAACGTCCTGACTTTC. Amino acids: CASSLIQGAKGANVLTF.

This clone has more than one count but fewer than ten. The chain has TRBV5-1 and TRBJ1-4, with 11 bases fitting TRBD1. Per germline, CDR1 SGHRS and CDR2 YFSETQ. CDR3 length: 15 residues. The trim removed 1 base at V and 8 bases at J, leaving 4 bases unmatched. The CDR3 loop reads CASSLLGQGEEKLFF. CDR3 DNA sequence: TGCGCCAGCAGCTTGTTGGGACAGGGGGAAGAAAAACTGTTTTTT.

The rearrangement links TRBV2 to TRBJ1-1, with D perhaps matching TRBD1 (6 bases). The V and J ends lost 1 base and 0 bases respectively, with 12 bases between them. This CDR3 has 16 residues. In germline, CDR1 is SNHLY, CDR2 FYNNEI. CDR3 DNA sequence: TGTGCCAGCAGTGAAGAAAGACAGGCGCTGAACACTGAAGCTTTCTTT. It specifies CASSEERQALNTEAFF.

This chain joins TRBV5-1 and TRBJ2-1; either TRBD1 or TRBD2 may supply D (5 bases each). Looked up from germline, CDR1 is SGHRS and CDR2 is YFSETQ. V lost 2 bases, J lost 2 bases, and 11 bases lay in between. CDR3 length equals 15 residues. In DNA, the CDR3 is TGCGCCAGCAGCTTCCGGGACCCAACCTACAATGAGCAGTTCTTC. Amino acid sequence: CASSFRDPTYNEQFF.

This clone appeared a few times. The rearrangement joins TRBV5-4 to TRBJ2-7; D is possibly TRBD2 (6 bases). Trimming stripped 5 bases from V and 7 bases from J, with 19 bases between. Germline V CDR1 and CDR2: SGHNT, YYREEE (reference sequence). This CDR3 has 14 residues. The CDR3 DNA reads as TGTGCCAGCAGTTTGTTAGCGGTCCCGGAAGAGCAGTACTTC. Translation: CASSLLAVPEEQYF.

The rearrangement links TRBV5-1 to TRBJ2-1; D is unresolved. Germline V gene sequence: CDR1 SGHRS, CDR2 YFSETQ. Deletions cut 1 base from V and 5 bases from J, with 10 bases between. This CDR3 is 14 amino acids long. CDR3 DNA: TGCGCCAGCAGCTTGTACTACTCGAACAATGAGCAGTTCTTC. It specifies CASSLYYSNNEQFF.

The chain's CDR3 is CASSEANRGWYGYTF. Here the CDR3 DNA reads TGTGCCAGCAGTGAAGCGAACAGGGGGTGGTATGGCTACACCTTC. The chain couples TRBV6-1 to TRBJ1-2; 8 nucleotides line up with TRBD1. This CDR3 region has 15 residues. Germline trimming cut 0 bases from V and 5 bases from J; bases unmatched to any gene: 5. The germline CDR1 and CDR2 sequences are MNHNS and SASEGT.

This chain uses TRBV6-5 with TRBJ2-7, with D maybe TRBD1 (6 bases). This CDR3 spans 15 amino acids. The ends were cut back, 0 bases at V and 2 bases at J, with 11 bases in the middle. The germline V gene has CDR1 MNHEY and CDR2 SVGAGI. The CDR3 is CASSYSATGTYEQYF. The CDR3 region has the DNA TGTGCCAGCAGTTACTCAGCGACAGGAACCTACGAGCAGTACTTC.

This rearrangement joins TRBV11-2 to TRBJ2-1; 9 positions match TRBD1. V shed 5 bases, J shed 4 bases, and the junction held 9 bases outside the gene matches. CDR3 length: 16 amino acids. Germline-derived CDR1 and CDR2 are SGHAT and FQNNGV. CDR3 DNA sequence: TGTGCCAGCAGCGCCTCCACAGGGGGCGCTTACAATGAGCAGTTCTTC. Its protein is CASSASTGGAYNEQFF.

The rearrangement uses TRBV9 and TRBJ2-1; D is possibly TRBD2 (6 bases). The CDR3 extends over 15 amino acids. Trimming left V 4 bases short and J 7 bases short, with 18 bases between. Germline V gene data show CDR1 as SGDLS and CDR2 as YYNGEE. This CDR3 reads CASSPRDSAWNEQFF. The CDR3 DNA reads as TGTGCCAGCAGCCCCCGGGACTCCGCCTGGAATGAGCAGTTCTTC.

J is TRBJ2-3 and V is TRBV27; 8 positions match TRBD2. Per germline, CDR1 MNHEY and CDR2 SMNVEV (reference sequence). Germline trimming cut 3 bases from V and 8 bases from J; bases unmatched to any gene: 4. The length of the CDR3 is 13 residues. In DNA, the CDR3 is TGTGCCAGCAGTTTCGCCGGGGGGGTTACGCAGTATTTT. Its translation is CASSFAGGVTQYF.

V and J are TRBV27 and TRBJ2-1, with D uncertain. The ends were cut back, 7 bases at V and 4 bases at J, with 5 bases in the middle. This CDR3 region has 11 residues. Germline CDR1 MNHEY, CDR2 SMNVEV (reference sequence). The CDR3 DNA is TGTGCCAGCACCTCTTACAATGAGCAGTTCTTC. Translated, it gives CASTSYNEQFF.